This T cell receptor (beta chain) emerged from a study of T cells in Graves' hyperthyroidism and ophthalmopathy. Study-wide results and limits: The model foresaw ophthalmopathy a median around 6.8 months prior to onset. Blood shared most expanded thyroid clonotypes above 0.001. A 13 V-J signature model discriminated ophthalmopathy versus stable hyperthyroidism.

In making diagnoses, clinical symptoms, serum thyroxine and TRAb, thyroid ultrasound and orbital computed tomography were all used. Losses at the gene ends were 5 bases for V and 3 bases for J; bases not matched to a gene: 2. Germline V CDR1 and CDR2: SGHRS, YFSETQ. This CDR3 is 13 amino acids long. This clonotype occurred a few times. Its antigen is not identified. Amplification of TCR beta CDR3 regions used RNA as the template. The primer set for the first-round RT-PCR of the TCR CDR3 was HTBI. TCRdb itself ran the multiplex PCR reads through MiXCR, one entry per CDR3 protein. The data contain more than 450,000 distinct CDR3 sequences, around 20% of them singletons.

The sample was blood. The sequence was obtained from a man between 35 and 55 years old with Graves' ophthalmopathy. This sequence joins TRBV5-1 and TRBJ1-2; 9 nucleotides agree with TRBD1. The CDR3 nucleotides are TGCGCCAGCAGACAGGGGGCTGACTATGGCTACACCTTC. It encodes CASRQGADYGYTF.